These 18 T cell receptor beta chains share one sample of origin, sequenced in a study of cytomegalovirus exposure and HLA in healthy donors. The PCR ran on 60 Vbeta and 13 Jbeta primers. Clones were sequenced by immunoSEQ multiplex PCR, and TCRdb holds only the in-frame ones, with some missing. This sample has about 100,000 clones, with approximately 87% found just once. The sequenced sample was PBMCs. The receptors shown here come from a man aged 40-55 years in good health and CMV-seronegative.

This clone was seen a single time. The CDR3 nucleotides read TGTGCCAGCAGTTTAGGAGACAGGGCCGCTCTAGAGCAGTTCTTC. Translating it yields CASSLGDRAALEQFF. The chain combines TRBV27 with TRBJ2-1; TRBD1 agrees at 7 bases. CDR3 length: 15 amino acids. Trimming cost V 2 bases and J 10 bases; bases outside gene matches: 11. CDR1 and CDR2 from the germline V gene are MNHEY and SMNVEV (reference sequence).

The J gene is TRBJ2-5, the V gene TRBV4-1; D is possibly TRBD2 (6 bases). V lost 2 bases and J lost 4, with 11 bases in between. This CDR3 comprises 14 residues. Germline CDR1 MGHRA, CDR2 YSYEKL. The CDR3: CASSQRLVGETQYF. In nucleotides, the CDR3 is TGCGCCAGCAGCCAACGACTAGTTGGAGAGACCCAGTACTTC.

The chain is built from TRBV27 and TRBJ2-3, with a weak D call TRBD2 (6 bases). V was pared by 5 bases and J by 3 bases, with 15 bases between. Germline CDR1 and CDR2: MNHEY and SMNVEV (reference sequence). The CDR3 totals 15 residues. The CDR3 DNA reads TGTGCCAGCAGTCTCGGGAGAATTAGGACAGATACGCAGTATTTT. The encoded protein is CASSLGRIRTDTQYF.

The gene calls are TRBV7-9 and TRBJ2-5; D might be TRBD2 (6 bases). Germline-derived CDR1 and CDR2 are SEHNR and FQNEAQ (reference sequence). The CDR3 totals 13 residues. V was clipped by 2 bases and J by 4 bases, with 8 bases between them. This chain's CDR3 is CASSLLGGETQYF. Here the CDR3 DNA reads TGTGCCAGCAGCTTATTGGGGGGAGAGACCCAGTACTTC.

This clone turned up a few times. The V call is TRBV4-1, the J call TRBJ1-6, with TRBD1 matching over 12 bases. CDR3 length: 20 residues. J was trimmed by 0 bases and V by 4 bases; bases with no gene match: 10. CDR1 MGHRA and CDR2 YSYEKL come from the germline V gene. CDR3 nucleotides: TGCGCCAGCAGCCTTTCAAAGGGACAGGGGGCCAGCTCCTATAATTCACCCCTCCACTTT. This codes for CASSLSKGQGASSYNSPLHF.

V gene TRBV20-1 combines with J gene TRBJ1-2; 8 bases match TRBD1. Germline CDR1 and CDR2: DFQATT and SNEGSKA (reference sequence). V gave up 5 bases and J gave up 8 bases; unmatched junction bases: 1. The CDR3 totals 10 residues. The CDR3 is CSAGTGGYTF. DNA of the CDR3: TGCAGTGCTGGGACAGGCGGCTACACCTTC.

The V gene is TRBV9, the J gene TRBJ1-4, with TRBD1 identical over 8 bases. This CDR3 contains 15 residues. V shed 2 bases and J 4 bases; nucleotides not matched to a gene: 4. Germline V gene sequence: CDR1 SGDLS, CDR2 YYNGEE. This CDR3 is CASSVGQGHNEKLFF. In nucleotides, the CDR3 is TGTGCCAGCAGCGTCGGACAGGGTCATAATGAAAAACTGTTTTTT.

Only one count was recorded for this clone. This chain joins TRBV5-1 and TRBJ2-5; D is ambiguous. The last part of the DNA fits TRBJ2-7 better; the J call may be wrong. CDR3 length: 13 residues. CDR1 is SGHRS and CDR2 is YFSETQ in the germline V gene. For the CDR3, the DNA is TGCGCCAGCAGCTTGGGACAAGACTACGAGCAGTACTTC. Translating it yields CASSLGQDYEQYF.

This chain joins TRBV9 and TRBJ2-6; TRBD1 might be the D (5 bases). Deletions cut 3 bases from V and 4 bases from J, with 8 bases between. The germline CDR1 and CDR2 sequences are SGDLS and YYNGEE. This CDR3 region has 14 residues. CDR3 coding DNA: TGTGCCAGCAGCGCGACAGTGGGGGCCAACGTCCTGACTTTC. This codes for CASSATVGANVLTF. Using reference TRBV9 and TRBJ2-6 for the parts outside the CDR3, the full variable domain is DSGVTQTPKHLITATGQRVTLRCSPRSGDLSVYWYQQSLDQGLQFLIQYYNGEERAKGNILERFSAQQFPDLHSELNLSSLELGDSALYFCASSATVGANVLTFGAGSRLTVL.

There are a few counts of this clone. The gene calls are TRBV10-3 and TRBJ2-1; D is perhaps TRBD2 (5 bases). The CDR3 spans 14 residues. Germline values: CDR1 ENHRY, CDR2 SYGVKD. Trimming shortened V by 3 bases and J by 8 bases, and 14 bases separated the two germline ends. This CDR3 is CAISEFYEGHEQFF. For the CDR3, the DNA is TGTGCCATCAGTGAATTTTATGAGGGCCATGAGCAGTTCTTC.

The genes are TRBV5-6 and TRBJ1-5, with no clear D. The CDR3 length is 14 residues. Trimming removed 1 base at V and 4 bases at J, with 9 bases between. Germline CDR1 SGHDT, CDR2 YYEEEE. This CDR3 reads CASSLWAENQPQHF. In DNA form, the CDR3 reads TGTGCCAGCAGCTTGTGGGCAGAGAATCAGCCCCAGCATTTT.

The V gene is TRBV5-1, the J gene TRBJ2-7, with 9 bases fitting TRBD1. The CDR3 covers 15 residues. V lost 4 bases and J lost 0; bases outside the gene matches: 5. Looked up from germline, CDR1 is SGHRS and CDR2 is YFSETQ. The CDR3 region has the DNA TGCGCCAGCAGCCCCGGACAGGGGAGCTCCTACGAGCAGTACTTC. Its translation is CASSPGQGSSYEQYF. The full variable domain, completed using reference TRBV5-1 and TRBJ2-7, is KAGVTQTPRYLIKTRGQQVTLSCSPISGHRSVSWYQQTPGQGLQFLFEYFSETQRNKGNFPGRFSGRQFSNSRSEMNVSTLELGDSALYLCASSPGQGSSYEQYFGPGTRLTVT.

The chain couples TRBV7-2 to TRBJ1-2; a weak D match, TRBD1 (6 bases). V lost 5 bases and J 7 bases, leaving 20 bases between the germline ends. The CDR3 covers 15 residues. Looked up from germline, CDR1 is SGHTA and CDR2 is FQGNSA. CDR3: CASSRDRGGEGGYTF. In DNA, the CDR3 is TGTGCCAGCAGCCGGGATAGGGGGGGGGAAGGTGGCTACACCTTC.

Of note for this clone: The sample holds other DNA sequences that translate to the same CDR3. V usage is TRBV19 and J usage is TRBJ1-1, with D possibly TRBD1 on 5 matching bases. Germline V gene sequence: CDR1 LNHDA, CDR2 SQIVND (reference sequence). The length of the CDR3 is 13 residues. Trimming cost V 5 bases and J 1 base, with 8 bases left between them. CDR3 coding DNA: TGTGCCAGTAGTCCCGGGGGGAACACTGAAGCTTTCTTT. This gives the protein CASSPGGNTEAFF.

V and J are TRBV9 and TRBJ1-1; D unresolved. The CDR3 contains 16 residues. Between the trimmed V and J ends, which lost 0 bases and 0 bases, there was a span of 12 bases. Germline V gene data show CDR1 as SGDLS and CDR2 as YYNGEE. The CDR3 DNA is TGTGCCAGCAGCGTAGGACACCCGAGGGTGAACACTGAAGCTTTCTTT. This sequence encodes CASSVGHPRVNTEAFF.

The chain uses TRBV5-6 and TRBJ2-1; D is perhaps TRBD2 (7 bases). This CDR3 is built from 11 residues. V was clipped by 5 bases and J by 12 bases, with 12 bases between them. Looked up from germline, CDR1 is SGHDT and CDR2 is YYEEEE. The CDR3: CASSRGGAQFF. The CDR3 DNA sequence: TGTGCCAGCAGTAGGGGGGGGGCGCAGTTCTTC.

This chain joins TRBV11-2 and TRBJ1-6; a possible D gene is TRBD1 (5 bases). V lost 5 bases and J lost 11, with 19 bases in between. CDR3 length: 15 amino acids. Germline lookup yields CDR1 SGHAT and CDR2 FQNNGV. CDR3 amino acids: CASSPPGSRYPPLHF. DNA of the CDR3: TGTGCCAGCAGCCCCCCAGGGTCCAGGTATCCACCCCTCCACTTT. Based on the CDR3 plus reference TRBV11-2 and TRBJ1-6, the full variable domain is EAGVAQSPRYKIIEKRQSVAFWCNPISGHATLYWYQQILGQGPKLLIQFQNNGVVDDSQLPKDRFSAERLKGVDSTLKIQPAKLEDSAVYLCASSPPGSRYPPLHFGNGTRLTVT.

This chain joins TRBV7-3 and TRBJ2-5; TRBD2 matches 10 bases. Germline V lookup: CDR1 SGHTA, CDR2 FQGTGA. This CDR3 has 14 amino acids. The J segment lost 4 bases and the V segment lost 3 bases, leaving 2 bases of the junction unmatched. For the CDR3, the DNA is TGTGCCAGCAGCTTTTTAGCGGGGGGAGAGACCCAGTACTTC. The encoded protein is CASSFLAGGETQYF.